This TCR beta chain is from a study of a mutant IDH1 vaccine in newly diagnosed glioma. Across the whole study: Patients, over weeks 1, 3, 5, 7, 11, 15, 19 and 23, received a total of eight vaccinations. Initiation of the vaccine course occurred 4-6 weeks after radiotherapy alone, or alongside temozolomide cycles. Antecedent treatment encompassed radiotherapy, temozolomide, or their combination; the majority received both.

Time point of the sample: week 11, during vaccination. Every vaccination contained 300 ug of the mutant IDH1 20-mer peptide and was paired with topical imiquimod. The germline V gene has CDR1 GTSNPN and CDR2 SVGIG (reference sequence). The CDR3 has 14 residues. V lost 4 bases, J lost 0 bases, and 12 bases lay in between. On this clone itself: Its specificity is unknown.

Using immunoSEQ multiplex PCR, the repertoire was profiled, and TCRdb retains in-frame clones only, with some absent. This sample carries some 120,000 clones, 80% of them seen once, and the ten largest clones take 5.5%. Material: PBMCs, obtained from a glioma patient whose treatment included an IDH1 peptide vaccine. The chain combines TRBV30 with TRBJ1-1; possible D gene TRBD1, 6 bases. This TCR was recovered from a man aged 35-49 years with glioma. CDR3 loop: CAWMKTGVNTEAFF. In DNA form, the CDR3 reads TGTGCCTGGATGAAGACAGGAGTGAACACTGAAGCTTTCTTT.